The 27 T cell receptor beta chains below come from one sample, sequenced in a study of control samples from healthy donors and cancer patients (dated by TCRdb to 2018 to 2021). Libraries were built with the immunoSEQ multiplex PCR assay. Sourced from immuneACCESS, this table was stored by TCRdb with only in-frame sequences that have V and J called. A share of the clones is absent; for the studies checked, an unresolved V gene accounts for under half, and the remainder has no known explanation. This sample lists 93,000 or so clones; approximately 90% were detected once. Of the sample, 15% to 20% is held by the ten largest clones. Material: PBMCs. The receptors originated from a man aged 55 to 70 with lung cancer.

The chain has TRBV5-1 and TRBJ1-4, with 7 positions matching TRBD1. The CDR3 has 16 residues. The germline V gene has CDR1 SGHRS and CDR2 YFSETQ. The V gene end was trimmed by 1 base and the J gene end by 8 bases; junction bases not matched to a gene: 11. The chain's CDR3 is CASSLYDRASSEKLFF. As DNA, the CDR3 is TGCGCCAGCAGCTTGTACGACAGGGCCTCTTCGGAAAAACTGTTTTTT.

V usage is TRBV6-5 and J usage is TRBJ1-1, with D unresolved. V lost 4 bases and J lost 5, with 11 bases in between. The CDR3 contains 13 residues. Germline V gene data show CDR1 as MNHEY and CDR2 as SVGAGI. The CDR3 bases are TGTGCCAGCAGTTTTACCCAGGTTACTGAAGCTTTCTTT. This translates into CASSFTQVTEAFF.

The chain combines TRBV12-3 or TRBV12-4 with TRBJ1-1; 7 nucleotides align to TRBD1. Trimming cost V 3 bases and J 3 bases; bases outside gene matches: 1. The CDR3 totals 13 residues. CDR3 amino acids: CASSFQGDTEAFF. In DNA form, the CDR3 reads TGTGCCAGCAGTTTTCAGGGGGACACTGAAGCTTTCTTT.

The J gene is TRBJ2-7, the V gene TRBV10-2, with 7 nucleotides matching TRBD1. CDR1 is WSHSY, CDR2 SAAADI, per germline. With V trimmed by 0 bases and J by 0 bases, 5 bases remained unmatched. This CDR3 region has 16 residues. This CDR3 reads CASSESRAGGSYEQYV. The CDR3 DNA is TGCGCCAGCAGTGAGTCTCGGGCAGGGGGCTCCTACGAGCAGTACGTC.

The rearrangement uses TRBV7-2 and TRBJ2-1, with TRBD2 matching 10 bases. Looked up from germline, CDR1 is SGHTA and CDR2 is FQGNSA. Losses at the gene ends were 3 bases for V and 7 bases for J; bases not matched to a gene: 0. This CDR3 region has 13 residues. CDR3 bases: TGTGCCAGCAGCTTGGGACTAGCGAATGAGCAGTTCTTC. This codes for CASSLGLANEQFF.

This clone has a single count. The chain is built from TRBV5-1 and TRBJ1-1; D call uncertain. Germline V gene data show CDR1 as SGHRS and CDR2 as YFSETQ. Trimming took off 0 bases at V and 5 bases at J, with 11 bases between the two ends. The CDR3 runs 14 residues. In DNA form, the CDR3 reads TGCGCCAGCAGCTTGGCCGTGGCCGATACTGAAGCTTTCTTT. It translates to CASSLAVADTEAFF.

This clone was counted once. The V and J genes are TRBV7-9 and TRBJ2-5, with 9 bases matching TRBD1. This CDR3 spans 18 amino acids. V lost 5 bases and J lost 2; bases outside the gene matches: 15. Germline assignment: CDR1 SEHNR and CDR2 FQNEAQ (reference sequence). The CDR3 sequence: CASSLDRGSLILQETQYF. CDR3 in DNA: TGTGCCAGCAGCCTGGACAGGGGCTCACTAATTTTACAAGAGACCCAGTACTTC.

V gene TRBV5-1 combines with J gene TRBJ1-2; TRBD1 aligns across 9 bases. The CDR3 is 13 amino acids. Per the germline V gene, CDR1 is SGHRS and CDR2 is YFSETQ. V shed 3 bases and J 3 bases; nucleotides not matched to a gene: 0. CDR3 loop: CASSWTGDYGYTF. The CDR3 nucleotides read TGCGCCAGCAGCTGGACAGGGGACTATGGCTACACCTTC.

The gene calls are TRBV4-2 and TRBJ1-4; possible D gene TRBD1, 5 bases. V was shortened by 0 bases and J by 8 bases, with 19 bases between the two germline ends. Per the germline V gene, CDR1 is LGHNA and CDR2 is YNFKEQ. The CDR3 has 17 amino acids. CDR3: CASSQDSSGRGGEKLFF. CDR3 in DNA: TGTGCCAGCAGCCAAGATTCGTCAGGGCGCGGGGGAGAAAAACTGTTTTTT.

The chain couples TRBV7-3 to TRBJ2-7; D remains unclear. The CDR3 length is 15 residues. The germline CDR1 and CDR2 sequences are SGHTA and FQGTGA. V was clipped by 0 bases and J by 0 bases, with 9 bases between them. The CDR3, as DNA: TGTGCCAGCAGCTTAACAGGGCCCGGCTCCTACGAGCAGTACTTC. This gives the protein CASSLTGPGSYEQYF.

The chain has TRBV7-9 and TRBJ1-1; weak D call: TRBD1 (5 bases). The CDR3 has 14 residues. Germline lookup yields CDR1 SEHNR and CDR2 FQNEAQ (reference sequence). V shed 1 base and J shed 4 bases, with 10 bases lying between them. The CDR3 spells CASSLVRQGTEAFF. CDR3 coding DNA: TGTGCCAGCAGCTTAGTTCGGCAGGGCACTGAAGCTTTCTTT.

The DNA of the CDR3 is TGTGCCAGCAGCGTAGTGGCCGGGGAGCTGTTTTTT. Amino acids: CASSVVAGELFF. The V and J genes are TRBV9 and TRBJ2-2; D is ambiguous. This CDR3 comprises 12 residues. Trimming stripped 0 bases from V and 6 bases from J, with 3 bases between. In germline, CDR1 is SGDLS, CDR2 YYNGEE.

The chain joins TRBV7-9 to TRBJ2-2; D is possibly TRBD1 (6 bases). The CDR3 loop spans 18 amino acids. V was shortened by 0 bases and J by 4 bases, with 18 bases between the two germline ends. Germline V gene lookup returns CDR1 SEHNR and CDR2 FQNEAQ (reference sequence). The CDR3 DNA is TGTGCCAGCAGCTTAGCGCGCGTGGGCAGGGGAAGCACCGGGGAGCTGTTTTTT. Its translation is CASSLARVGRGSTGELFF.

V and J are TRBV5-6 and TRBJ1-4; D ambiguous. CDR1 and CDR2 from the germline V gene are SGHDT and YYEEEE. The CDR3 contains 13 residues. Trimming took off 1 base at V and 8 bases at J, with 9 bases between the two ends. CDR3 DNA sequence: TGTGCCAGCAGCTTGCGAGTTGAGGAAAAACTGTTTTTT. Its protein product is CASSLRVEEKLFF.

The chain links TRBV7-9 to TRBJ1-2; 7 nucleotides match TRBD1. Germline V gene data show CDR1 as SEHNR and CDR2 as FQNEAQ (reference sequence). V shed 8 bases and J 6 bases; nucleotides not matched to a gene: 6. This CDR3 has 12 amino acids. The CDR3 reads CASLGQEDGYTF. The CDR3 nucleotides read TGTGCCAGCCTCGGACAGGAGGATGGCTACACCTTC.

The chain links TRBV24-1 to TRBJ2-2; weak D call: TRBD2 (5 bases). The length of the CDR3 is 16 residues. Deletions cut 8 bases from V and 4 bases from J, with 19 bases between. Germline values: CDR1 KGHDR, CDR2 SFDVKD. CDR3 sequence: CATMGFLKGVTGELFF. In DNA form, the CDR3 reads TGTGCCACCATGGGCTTCTTAAAGGGAGTCACCGGGGAGCTGTTTTTT.

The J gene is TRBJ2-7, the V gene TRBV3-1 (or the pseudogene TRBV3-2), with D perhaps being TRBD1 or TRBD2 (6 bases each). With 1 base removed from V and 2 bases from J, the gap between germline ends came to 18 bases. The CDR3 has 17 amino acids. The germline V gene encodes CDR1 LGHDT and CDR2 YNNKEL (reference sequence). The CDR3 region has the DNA TGTGCCAGCAGCCAAGTAGGGAGGACAGTTAATGCCTACGAGCAGTACTTC. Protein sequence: CASSQVGRTVNAYEQYF.

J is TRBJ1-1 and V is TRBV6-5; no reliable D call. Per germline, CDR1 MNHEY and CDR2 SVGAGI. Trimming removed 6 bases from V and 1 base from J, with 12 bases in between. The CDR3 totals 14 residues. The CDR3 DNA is TGTGCCAGCAGCCGACACCCTCAGAACACTGAAGCTTTCTTT. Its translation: CASSRHPQNTEAFF.

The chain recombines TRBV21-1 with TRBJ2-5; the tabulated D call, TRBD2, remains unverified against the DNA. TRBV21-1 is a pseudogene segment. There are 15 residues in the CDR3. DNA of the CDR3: TGTGCCTACCTGATTGAAGCGGGGGGGCAAGAGACCCAGTACTTC. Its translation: CAYLIEAGGQETQYF.

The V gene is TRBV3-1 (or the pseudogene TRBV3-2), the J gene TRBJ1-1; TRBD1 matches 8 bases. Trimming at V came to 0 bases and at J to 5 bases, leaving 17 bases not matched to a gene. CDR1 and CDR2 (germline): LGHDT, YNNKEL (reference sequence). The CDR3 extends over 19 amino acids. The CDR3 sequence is CASSQDLRTGFDRGTEAFF. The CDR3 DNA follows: TGTGCCAGCAGCCAAGATCTGCGGACAGGGTTTGATAGAGGAACTGAAGCTTTCTTT.

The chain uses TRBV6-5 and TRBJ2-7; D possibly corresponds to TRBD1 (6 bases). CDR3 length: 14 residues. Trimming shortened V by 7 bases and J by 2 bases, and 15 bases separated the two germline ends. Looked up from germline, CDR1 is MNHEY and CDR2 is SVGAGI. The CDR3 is CASIFLGQTYEQYF. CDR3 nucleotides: TGTGCCAGCATCTTCCTCGGACAGACCTACGAGCAGTACTTC.

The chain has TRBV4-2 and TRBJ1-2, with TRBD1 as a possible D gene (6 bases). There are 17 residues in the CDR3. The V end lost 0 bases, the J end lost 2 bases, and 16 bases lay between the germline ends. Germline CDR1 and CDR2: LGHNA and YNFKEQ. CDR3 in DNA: TGTGCCAGCAGCCAAGACTGGACAGCACACTCGAACTATGGCTACACCTTC. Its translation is CASSQDWTAHSNYGYTF.

CDR3: CASSSRTGRDTGELFF. The CDR3 coding sequence is TGTGCCAGCAGCTCCCGGACAGGGAGGGACACCGGGGAGCTGTTTTTT. V gene TRBV11-3 combines with J gene TRBJ2-2, with TRBD1 as a possible D gene (8 bases). The germline V gene encodes CDR1 SGHNT and CDR2 YENEEA. Trimming pared 4 bases from V and 3 bases from J, leaving 15 bases between. The CDR3 sequence is 16 residues long.

In DNA, the CDR3 is TGTGCCAGCAGCCAGGGTCCCCGCACTGAAGCTTTCTTT. This codes for CASSQGPRTEAFF. The J gene is TRBJ1-1, the V gene TRBV16; D unresolved. The CDR3 loop spans 13 amino acids. CDR1 KGHSY and CDR2 FQNENV come from the germline V gene. V lost 3 bases and J lost 4, with 9 bases in between.

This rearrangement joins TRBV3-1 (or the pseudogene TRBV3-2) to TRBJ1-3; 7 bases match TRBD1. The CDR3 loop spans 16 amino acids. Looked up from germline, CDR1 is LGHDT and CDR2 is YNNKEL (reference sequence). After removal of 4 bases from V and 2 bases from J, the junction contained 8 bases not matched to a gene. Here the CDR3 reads CASSPRQGPAGNTIYF. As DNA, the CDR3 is TGTGCCAGCAGCCCAAGACAGGGCCCAGCTGGAAACACCATATATTTT.

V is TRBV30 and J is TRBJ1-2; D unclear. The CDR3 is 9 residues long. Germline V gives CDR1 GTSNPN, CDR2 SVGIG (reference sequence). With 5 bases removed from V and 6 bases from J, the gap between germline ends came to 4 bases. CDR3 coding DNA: TGTGCCTGGGGTAATGGCTACACCTTC. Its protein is CAWGNGYTF.

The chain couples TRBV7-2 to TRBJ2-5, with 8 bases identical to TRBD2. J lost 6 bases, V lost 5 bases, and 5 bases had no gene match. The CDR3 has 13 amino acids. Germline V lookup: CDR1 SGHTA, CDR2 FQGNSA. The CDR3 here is CASSPLADKTQYF. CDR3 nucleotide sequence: TGTGCCAGCAGCCCACTAGCGGACAAGACCCAGTACTTC.